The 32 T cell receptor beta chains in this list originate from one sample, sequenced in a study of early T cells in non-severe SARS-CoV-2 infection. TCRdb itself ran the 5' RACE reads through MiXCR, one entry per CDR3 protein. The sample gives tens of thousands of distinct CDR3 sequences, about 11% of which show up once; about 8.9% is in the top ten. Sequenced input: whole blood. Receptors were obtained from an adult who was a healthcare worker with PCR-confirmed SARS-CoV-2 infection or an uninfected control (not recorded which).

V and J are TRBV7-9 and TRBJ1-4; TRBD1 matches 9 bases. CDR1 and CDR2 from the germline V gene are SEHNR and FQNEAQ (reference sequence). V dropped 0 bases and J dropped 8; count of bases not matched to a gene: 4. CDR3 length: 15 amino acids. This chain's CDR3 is CASSLAGTGREKLFF. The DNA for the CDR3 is TGTGCCAGCAGCTTAGCCGGGACAGGGCGGGAAAAACTGTTTTTT.

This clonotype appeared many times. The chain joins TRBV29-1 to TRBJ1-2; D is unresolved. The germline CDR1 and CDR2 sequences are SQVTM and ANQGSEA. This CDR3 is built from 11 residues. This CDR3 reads CISKETNGYTF. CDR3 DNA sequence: TGCATCTCCAAGGAGACCAACGGCTACACCTTC.

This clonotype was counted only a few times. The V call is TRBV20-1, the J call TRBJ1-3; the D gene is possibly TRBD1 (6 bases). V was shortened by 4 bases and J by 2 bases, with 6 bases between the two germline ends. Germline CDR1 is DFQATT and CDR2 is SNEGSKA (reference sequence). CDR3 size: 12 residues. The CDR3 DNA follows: TGCAGTGCTACAGGGGCTGGAAACACCATATATTTT. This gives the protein CSATGAGNTIYF.

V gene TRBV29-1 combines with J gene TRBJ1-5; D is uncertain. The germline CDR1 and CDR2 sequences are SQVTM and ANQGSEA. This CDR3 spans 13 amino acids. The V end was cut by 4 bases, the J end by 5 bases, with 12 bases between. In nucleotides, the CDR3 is TGCAGCGTTGGGCCAGCAGCGGATCAGCCCCAGCATTTT. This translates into CSVGPAADQPQHF.

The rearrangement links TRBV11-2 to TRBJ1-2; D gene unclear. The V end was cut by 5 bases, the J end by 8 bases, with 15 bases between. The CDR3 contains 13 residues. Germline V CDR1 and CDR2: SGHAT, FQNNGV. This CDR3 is CASSERFSGGYTF. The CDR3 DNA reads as TGTGCCAGCAGCGAGCGATTCAGCGGCGGCTACACCTTC.

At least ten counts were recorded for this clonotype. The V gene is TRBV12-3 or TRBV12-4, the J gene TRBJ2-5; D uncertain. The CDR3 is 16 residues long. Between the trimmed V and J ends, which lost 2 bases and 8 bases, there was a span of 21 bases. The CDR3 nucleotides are TGTGCCAGCAGTTTATGGAGTGGTGTCGGCGGTTCTACCCAGTACTTC. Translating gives CASSLWSGVGGSTQYF.

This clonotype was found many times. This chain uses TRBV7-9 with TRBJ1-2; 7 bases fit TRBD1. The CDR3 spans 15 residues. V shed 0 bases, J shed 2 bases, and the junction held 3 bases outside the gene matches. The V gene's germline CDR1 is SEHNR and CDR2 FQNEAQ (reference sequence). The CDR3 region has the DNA TGTGCCAGCAGCTTAGCTCAGACAGGGAACTATGGCTACACCTTC. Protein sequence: CASSLAQTGNYGYTF.

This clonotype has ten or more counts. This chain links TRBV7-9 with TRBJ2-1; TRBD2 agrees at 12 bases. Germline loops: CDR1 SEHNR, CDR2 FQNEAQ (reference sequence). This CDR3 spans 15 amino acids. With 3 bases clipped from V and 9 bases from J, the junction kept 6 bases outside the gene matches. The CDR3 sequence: CASSFKTSGGREQFF. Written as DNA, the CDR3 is TGTGCCAGCAGCTTTAAGACTAGCGGGGGCCGTGAGCAGTTCTTC.

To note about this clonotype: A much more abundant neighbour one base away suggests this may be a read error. CDR3 protein: CATSLTSGSSEQYF. CDR3 bases: TGTGCCACCAGTCTGACTAGCGGGAGTTCCGAGCAGTACTTC. V is TRBV24-1 and J is TRBJ2-7; 12 bases match TRBD2. Germline CDR1 is KGHDR and CDR2 is SFDVKD. The CDR3 totals 14 residues. The V segment lost 6 bases and the J segment 6 bases; nucleotides outside the gene matches: 5.

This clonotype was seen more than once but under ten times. The CDR3, as DNA: TGTGCCAGCAGCTTAGGACAGGGGGAGAGTGAGCAGTTCTTC. It codes for CASSLGQGESEQFF. The chain uses TRBV7-9 and TRBJ2-1, with 9 bases identical to TRBD1. V shed 1 base, J shed 9 bases, and the junction held 4 bases outside the gene matches. Germline V gives CDR1 SEHNR, CDR2 FQNEAQ (reference sequence). The CDR3 sequence is 14 residues long.

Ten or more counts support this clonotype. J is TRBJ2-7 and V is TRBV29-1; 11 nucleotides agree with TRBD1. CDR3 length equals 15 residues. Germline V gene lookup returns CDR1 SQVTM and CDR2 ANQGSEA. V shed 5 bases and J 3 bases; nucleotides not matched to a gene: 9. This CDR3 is CSVILGQGAFYEQYF. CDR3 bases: TGCAGCGTTATTTTAGGACAGGGGGCCTTCTACGAGCAGTACTTC.

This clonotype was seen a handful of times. CDR3 nucleotides: TGTGCCAGCAGCCAGGGGGACAGGATGTACAATGAGCAGTTCTTC. It codes for CASSQGDRMYNEQFF. The chain joins TRBV7-9 to TRBJ2-1; TRBD1 agrees at 8 bases. Per the germline V gene, CDR1 is SEHNR and CDR2 is FQNEAQ (reference sequence). The V segment lost 5 bases and the J segment 4 bases; nucleotides outside the gene matches: 7. There are 15 residues in the CDR3.

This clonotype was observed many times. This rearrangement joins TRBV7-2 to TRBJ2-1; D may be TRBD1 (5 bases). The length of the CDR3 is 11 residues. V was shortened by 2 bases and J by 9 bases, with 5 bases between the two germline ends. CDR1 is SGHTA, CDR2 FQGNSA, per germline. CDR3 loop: CASSLRGEQFF. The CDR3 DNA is TGTGCCAGCAGCTTAAGGGGTGAGCAGTTCTTC.

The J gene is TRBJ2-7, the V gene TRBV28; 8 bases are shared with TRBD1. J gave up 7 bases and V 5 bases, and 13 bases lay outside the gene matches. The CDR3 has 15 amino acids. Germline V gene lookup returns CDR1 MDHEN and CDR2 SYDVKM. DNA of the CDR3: TGTGCCAGCAGTCAAGGGACAGGTTTGGTCGAGGAGCAGTACTTC. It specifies CASSQGTGLVEEQYF.

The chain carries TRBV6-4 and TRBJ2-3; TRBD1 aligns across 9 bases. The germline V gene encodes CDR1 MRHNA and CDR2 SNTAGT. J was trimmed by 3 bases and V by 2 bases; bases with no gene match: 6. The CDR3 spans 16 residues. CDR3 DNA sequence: TGTGCCAGCAGTGACCCGCCGACAGGGGGGACAGATACGCAGTATTTT. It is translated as CASSDPPTGGTDTQYF.

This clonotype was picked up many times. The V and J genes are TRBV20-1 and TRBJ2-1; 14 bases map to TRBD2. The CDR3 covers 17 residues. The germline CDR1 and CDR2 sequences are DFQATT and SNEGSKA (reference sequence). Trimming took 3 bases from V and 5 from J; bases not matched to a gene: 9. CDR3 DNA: TGCAGTGCTAGCGGATTAAGGGGACTAGCGGGAGACAATGAGCAGTTCTTC. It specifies CSASGLRGLAGDNEQFF.

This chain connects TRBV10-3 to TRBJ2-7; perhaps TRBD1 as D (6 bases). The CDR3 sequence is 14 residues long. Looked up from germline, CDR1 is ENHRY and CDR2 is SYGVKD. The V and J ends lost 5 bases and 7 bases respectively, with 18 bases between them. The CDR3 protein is CAISPDSEVPEQYF. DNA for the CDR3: TGTGCCATCAGTCCGGACAGTGAAGTTCCGGAGCAGTACTTC.

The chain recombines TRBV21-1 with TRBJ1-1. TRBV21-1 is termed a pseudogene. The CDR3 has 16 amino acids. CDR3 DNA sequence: TGTGCCAGCAGCAAAGCGAGGTTAACGGCGAACACTGAAGCTTTCTTT. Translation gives CASSKARLTANTEAFF.

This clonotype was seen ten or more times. The CDR3 nucleotides read TGTGCCAGTGCATATGGAGGGCTAGCGGGAGAAAGGGGCTACGAGCAGTACTTC. Protein product: CASAYGGLAGERGYEQYF. J is TRBJ2-7 and V is TRBV19; 10 bases match TRBD2. Germline V CDR1 and CDR2: LNHDA, SQIVND (reference sequence). V lost 8 bases and J lost 3; bases outside the gene matches: 19. The CDR3 spans 18 residues.

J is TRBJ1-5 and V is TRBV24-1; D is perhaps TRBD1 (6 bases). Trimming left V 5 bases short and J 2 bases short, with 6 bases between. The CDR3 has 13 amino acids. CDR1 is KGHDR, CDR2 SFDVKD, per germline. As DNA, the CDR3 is TGTGCCACCAGTGGACAGGGCAATCAGCCCCAGCATTTT. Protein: CATSGQGNQPQHF.

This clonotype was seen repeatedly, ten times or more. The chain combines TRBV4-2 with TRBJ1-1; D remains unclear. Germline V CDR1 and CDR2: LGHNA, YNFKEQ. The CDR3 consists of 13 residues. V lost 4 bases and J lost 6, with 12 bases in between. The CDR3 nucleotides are TGTGCCAGCAGCCGACCAGACCGACCTGAAGCTTTCTTT. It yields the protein CASSRPDRPEAFF.

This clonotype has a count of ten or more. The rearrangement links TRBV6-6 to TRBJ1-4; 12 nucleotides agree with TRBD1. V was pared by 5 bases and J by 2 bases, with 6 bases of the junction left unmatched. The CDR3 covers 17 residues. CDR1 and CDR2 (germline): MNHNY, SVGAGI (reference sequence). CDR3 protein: CASSTRDRGPTNEKLFF. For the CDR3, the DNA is TGTGCCAGCAGTACCCGGGACAGGGGGCCGACTAATGAAAAACTGTTTTTT.

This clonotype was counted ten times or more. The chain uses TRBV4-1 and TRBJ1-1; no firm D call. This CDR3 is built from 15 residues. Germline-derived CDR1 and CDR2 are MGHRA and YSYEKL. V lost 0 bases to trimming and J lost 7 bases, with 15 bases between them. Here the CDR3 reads CASSQDPGSNFEAFF. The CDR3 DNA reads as TGCGCCAGCAGCCAAGATCCCGGCAGTAATTTTGAAGCTTTCTTT.

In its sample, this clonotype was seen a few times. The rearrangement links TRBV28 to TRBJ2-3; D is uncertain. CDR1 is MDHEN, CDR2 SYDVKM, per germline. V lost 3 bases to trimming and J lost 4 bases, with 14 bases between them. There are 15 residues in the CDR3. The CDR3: CASSFAQVVPDTQYF. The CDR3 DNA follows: TGTGCCAGCAGTTTCGCCCAGGTTGTCCCAGATACGCAGTATTTT.

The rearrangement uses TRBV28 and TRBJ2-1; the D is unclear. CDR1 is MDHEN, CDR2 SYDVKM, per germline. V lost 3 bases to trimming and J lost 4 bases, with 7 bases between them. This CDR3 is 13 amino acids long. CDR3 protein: CASSLTSYNEQFF. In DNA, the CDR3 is TGTGCCAGCAGTTTGACTTCATACAATGAGCAGTTCTTC.

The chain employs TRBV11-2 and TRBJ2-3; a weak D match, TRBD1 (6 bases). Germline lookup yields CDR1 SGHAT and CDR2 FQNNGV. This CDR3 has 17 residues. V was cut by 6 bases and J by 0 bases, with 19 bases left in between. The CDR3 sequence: CASRPGQLTRSTDTQYF. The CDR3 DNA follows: TGTGCCAGCAGGCCTGGACAGTTGACTCGCAGCACAGATACGCAGTATTTT.

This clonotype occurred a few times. CDR3 residues: CASSQNLGTGVPSPLHF. The CDR3 DNA sequence: TGTGCCAGCAGCCAAAACCTTGGGACAGGGGTCCCCTCACCCCTCCACTTT. The gene calls are TRBV14 and TRBJ1-6; the match to TRBD1 covers 10 bases. The germline V gene has CDR1 SGHDN and CDR2 FVKESK. The V and J ends lost 2 bases and 10 bases, in that order; junction bases with no gene match: 11. The CDR3 contains 17 residues.

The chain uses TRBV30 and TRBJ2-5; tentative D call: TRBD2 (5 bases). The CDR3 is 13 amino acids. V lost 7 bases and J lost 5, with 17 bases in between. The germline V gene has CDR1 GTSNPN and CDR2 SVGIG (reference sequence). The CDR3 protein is CAYNGVALETQYF. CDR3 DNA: TGTGCCTACAACGGGGTAGCCCTCGAGACCCAGTACTTC.

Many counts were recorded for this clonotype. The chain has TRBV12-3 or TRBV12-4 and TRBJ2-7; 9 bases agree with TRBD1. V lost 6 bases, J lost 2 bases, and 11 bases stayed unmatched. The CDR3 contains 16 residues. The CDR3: CASRLAGQGSPYEQYF. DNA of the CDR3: TGTGCCAGCAGGCTCGCTGGACAGGGGAGCCCCTACGAGCAGTACTTC.

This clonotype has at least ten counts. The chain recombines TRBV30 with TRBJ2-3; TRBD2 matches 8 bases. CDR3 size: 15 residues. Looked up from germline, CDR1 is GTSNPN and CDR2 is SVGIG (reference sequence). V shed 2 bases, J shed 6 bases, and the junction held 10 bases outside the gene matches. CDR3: CAWSSPGLDSDTQYF. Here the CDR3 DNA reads TGTGCCTGGAGTTCACCGGGACTAGACTCGGATACGCAGTATTTT.

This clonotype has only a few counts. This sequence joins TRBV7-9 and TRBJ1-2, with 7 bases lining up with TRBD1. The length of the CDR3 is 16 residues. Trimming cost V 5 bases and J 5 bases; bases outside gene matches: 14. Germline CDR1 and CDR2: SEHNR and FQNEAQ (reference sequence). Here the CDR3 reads CASSRTGDTTVYGYTF. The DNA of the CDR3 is TGTGCCAGCAGCCGTACAGGGGACACAACCGTTTATGGCTACACCTTC. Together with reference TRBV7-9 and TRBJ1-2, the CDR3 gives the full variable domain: DTGVSQNPRHKITKRGQNVTFRCDPISEHNRLYWYRQTLGQGPEFLTYFQNEAQLEKSRLLSDRFSAERPKGSFSTLEIQRTEQGDSAMYLCASSRTGDTTVYGYTFGSGTRLTVV.

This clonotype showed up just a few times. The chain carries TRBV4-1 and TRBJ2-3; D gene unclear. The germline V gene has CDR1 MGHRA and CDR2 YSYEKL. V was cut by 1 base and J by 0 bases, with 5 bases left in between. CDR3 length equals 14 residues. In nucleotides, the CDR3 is TGCGCCAGCAGCCAAGTGGGGAGCACAGATACGCAGTATTTT. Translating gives CASSQVGSTDTQYF.